Below are 24 T cell receptor beta chains sequenced from a single sample in a study of shared clonotypes between healthy human individuals. The protocol was immunoSEQ multiplex PCR, while the TCRdb copy is restricted to in-frame clones and leaves out a portion. The data contain approximately 240,000 clones, about 69% of them singletons. The source material was memory CD4+ T cells sorted from blood. Subset here: CD45RA-negative fraction. These receptor sequences come from a man younger than 45 in good health.

V usage is TRBV5-6 and J usage is TRBJ1-1; D not resolved. Germline CDR1 SGHDT, CDR2 YYEEEE. This CDR3 region has 15 residues. V was trimmed by 2 bases and J by 4 bases, leaving 15 bases between them. DNA of the CDR3: TGTGCCAGCAGCTTCCTAGTTGGGGAGGGCACTGAAGCTTTCTTT. This sequence encodes CASSFLVGEGTEAFF.

This chain links TRBV14 with TRBJ2-7, with D possibly matching TRBD1 (5 bases). The CDR3 is 13 amino acids. Between the trimmed V and J ends, which lost 4 bases and 5 bases, there was a span of 12 bases. Germline V gives CDR1 SGHDN, CDR2 FVKESK. CDR3 bases: TGTGCCAGCAGCCGGACATCTGGGGACGAGCAGTACTTC. This gives the protein CASSRTSGDEQYF.

The V gene is TRBV5-4, the J gene TRBJ1-2; D gene unclear. This CDR3 has 15 residues. Germline V gene data show CDR1 as SGHNT and CDR2 as YYREEE (reference sequence). V dropped 4 bases and J dropped 4 bases, with 17 bases sitting between them. The CDR3 nucleotides are TGTGCCAGCAGCCCCCAAGGCAGCAACGCCTATGGCTACACCTTC. Translation gives CASSPQGSNAYGYTF.

This clone was detected a few times. The gene calls are TRBV18 and TRBJ2-1; 7 nucleotides align to TRBD1. V lost 3 bases, J lost 6 bases, and 11 bases stayed unmatched. Germline CDR1 reads KGHSH; CDR2 reads LQKENI. The CDR3 consists of 16 residues. Here the CDR3 reads CASSPATGFDGNEQFF. The CDR3 DNA reads as TGTGCCAGCTCACCCGCGACAGGGTTTGATGGCAATGAGCAGTTCTTC.

This clone was found once. CDR3 sequence reads: CASSYSLTGGPYEQYF. The CDR3 DNA is TGTGCCAGCAGTTACTCTTTAACGGGGGGCCCCTACGAGCAGTACTTC. This chain links TRBV6-5 with TRBJ2-7; TRBD2 might be the D (7 bases). The CDR3 extends over 16 amino acids. The ends were cut back, 0 bases at V and 2 bases at J, with 14 bases in the middle. CDR1 and CDR2 (germline): MNHEY, SVGAGI.

The chain joins TRBV28 to TRBJ1-1, with 7 bases lining up with TRBD1. There are 16 residues in the CDR3. Trimming at V came to 5 bases and at J to 8 bases, leaving 17 bases not matched to a gene. Germline V CDR1 and CDR2: MDHEN, SYDVKM. In DNA, the CDR3 is TGTGCCAGCAGTGCCTACCCCTTCGACAGGGTTCGGGAAGCTTTCTTT. This sequence encodes CASSAYPFDRVREAFF.

J is TRBJ2-7 and V is TRBV25-1; 8 bases map to TRBD2. The junction had 3 bases not matched to a gene; V was cut back by 2 bases and J by 3 bases. The CDR3 length is 14 residues. Germline V gene sequence: CDR1 MGHDK, CDR2 SYGVNS. The CDR3 sequence: CASSEPGGGYEQYF. CDR3 sequence (DNA): TGTGCCAGCAGTGAACCGGGAGGGGGCTACGAGCAGTACTTC.

This clone has just a few counts. The chain joins TRBV19 to TRBJ2-7; D tentatively reads TRBD1 or TRBD2 (5 bases each). The CDR3 runs 15 residues. The germline V gene encodes CDR1 LNHDA and CDR2 SQIVND (reference sequence). Trimming took off 2 bases at V and 5 bases at J, with 16 bases between the two ends. The CDR3: CASSIRGQGGDEQYF. The DNA of the CDR3 is TGTGCCAGTAGTATACGGGGCCAGGGTGGTGACGAGCAGTACTTC.

This chain uses TRBV28 with TRBJ1-1; D remains unclear. From germline, CDR1 is MDHEN and CDR2 SYDVKM. V was trimmed by 5 bases and J by 8 bases, leaving 12 bases between them. This CDR3 comprises 12 residues. The CDR3 protein is CASSGRRREAFF. The CDR3 DNA reads as TGTGCCAGCAGTGGGCGCCGGCGGGAAGCTTTCTTT. The variable domain in full, with the rest retrieved from reference TRBV28 and TRBJ1-1, is DVKVTQSSRYLVKRTGEKVFLECVQDMDHENMFWYRQDPGLGLRLIYFSYDVKMKEKGDIPEGYSVSREKKERFSLILESASTNQTSMYLCASSGRRREAFFGQGTRLTVV.

V and J are TRBV29-1 and TRBJ2-3; D may be TRBD1 or TRBD2 (6 bases each). V gave up 7 bases and J gave up 0 bases, with 20 bases separating them. The CDR3 has 16 amino acids. Germline V lookup: CDR1 SQVTM, CDR2 ANQGSEA. CDR3 amino acids: CSAGGTPRGSTDTQYF. CDR3 DNA sequence: TGCAGCGCTGGGGGGACACCACGAGGCAGCACAGATACGCAGTATTTT.

This clone was found many times. The V call is TRBV2, the J call TRBJ1-5; 9 nucleotides match TRBD1. The CDR3 contains 14 residues. Germline CDR1 is SNHLY and CDR2 is FYNNEI. V was pared by 4 bases and J by 7 bases, with 5 bases of the junction left unmatched. The CDR3 DNA reads as TGTGCCAGCAGTGGGACAGGGGAACACCAGCCCCAGCATTTT. Translation: CASSGTGEHQPQHF.

In its sample, this clone was seen once. This sequence joins TRBV5-1 and TRBJ2-1, with D unresolved. V lost 4 bases and J lost 3, with 2 bases in between. The CDR3 has 11 amino acids. The V gene's germline CDR1 is SGHRS and CDR2 YFSETQ. The CDR3 region has the DNA TGCGCCAGCAGCGACTACAATGAGCAGTTCTTC. Its protein is CASSDYNEQFF. The whole variable domain, remainder taken from reference TRBV5-1 and TRBJ2-1, is KAGVTQTPRYLIKTRGQQVTLSCSPISGHRSVSWYQQTPGQGLQFLFEYFSETQRNKGNFPGRFSGRQFSNSRSEMNVSTLELGDSALYLCASSDYNEQFFGPGTRLTVL.

This chain joins TRBV2 and TRBJ2-3; 10 bases map to TRBD2. V gave up 8 bases and J gave up 4 bases; unmatched junction bases: 6. Germline V gives CDR1 SNHLY, CDR2 FYNNEI. The CDR3 consists of 14 residues. CDR3 amino acids: CASSSGREADTQYF. The CDR3 nucleotides read TGTGCCAGCTCTAGCGGGAGAGAGGCAGATACGCAGTATTTT.

This clone was observed a few times. The chain links TRBV19 to TRBJ1-2; D may be TRBD1 (6 bases). Germline V gene sequence: CDR1 LNHDA, CDR2 SQIVND (reference sequence). Trimming removed 5 bases at V and 4 bases at J, with 20 bases between. The CDR3 is 16 amino acids. The CDR3 region has the DNA TGTGCCAGTAGTGCCACGGGTTCGGGGGGCGGCTATGGCTACACCTTC. Its protein is CASSATGSGGGYGYTF.

This clone was seen many times. The genes are TRBV6-1 and TRBJ2-5; D is perhaps TRBD1 (5 bases). This CDR3 is 16 amino acids long. Between the trimmed V and J ends, which lost 2 bases and 1 base, there was a span of 14 bases. Per germline, CDR1 MNHNS and CDR2 SASEGT. The CDR3, as DNA: TGTGCCAGCAGTGAAAGCCCGACAGCTACCCAAGAGACCCAGTACTTC. This gives the protein CASSESPTATQETQYF.

The V call is TRBV28, the J call TRBJ2-1; D might be TRBD2 (6 bases). The CDR3 is 13 residues long. Trimming pared 6 bases from V and 3 bases from J, leaving 9 bases between. From germline, CDR1 is MDHEN and CDR2 SYDVKM. The CDR3 region has the DNA TGTGCCAGCAGAAAGACTAGCTACAATGAGCAGTTCTTC. Its protein product is CASRKTSYNEQFF.

The V gene is TRBV5-1, the J gene TRBJ1-5, with D perhaps matching TRBD1 (5 bases). The CDR3 contains 17 residues. The germline V gene has CDR1 SGHRS and CDR2 YFSETQ. Trimming took off 4 bases at V and 0 bases at J, with 17 bases between the two ends. The CDR3 loop is CASSRSLDNHSNQPQHF. CDR3 nucleotides: TGCGCCAGCAGCCGGTCCTTGGACAACCATAGCAATCAGCCCCAGCATTTT. The variable domain in full, with the rest retrieved from reference TRBV5-1 and TRBJ1-5, is KAGVTQTPRYLIKTRGQQVTLSCSPISGHRSVSWYQQTPGQGLQFLFEYFSETQRNKGNFPGRFSGRQFSNSRSEMNVSTLELGDSALYLCASSRSLDNHSNQPQHFGDGTRLSIL.

V usage is TRBV14 and J usage is TRBJ2-3, with TRBD2 identical over 9 bases. This CDR3 has 17 amino acids. CDR1 and CDR2 (germline): SGHDN, FVKESK. After removal of 0 bases from V and 4 bases from J, the junction contained 8 bases not matched to a gene. The CDR3 sequence is CASSQDLGSGRADTQYF. The CDR3 region has the DNA TGTGCCAGCAGCCAAGATCTGGGTAGCGGGAGAGCAGATACGCAGTATTTT.

The chain combines TRBV11-3 with TRBJ1-1; D not resolved. This CDR3 has 14 residues. The germline V gene encodes CDR1 SGHNT and CDR2 YENEEA. V lost 0 bases and J lost 3, with 8 bases in between. The CDR3 bases are TGTGCCAGCAGCTTAGACGGTAGGGACACTGAAGCTTTCTTT. Translated, it gives CASSLDGRDTEAFF.

The genes are TRBV4-3 and TRBJ1-2; 7 bases fit TRBD1. V lost 1 base, J lost 3 bases, and 8 bases stayed unmatched. The CDR3 is 16 residues long. The germline gives CDR1 LGHNA, CDR2 YSLEER. CDR3 amino acids: CASSQVGQGDYYGYTF. The CDR3 region has the DNA TGCGCCAGCAGCCAAGTTGGCCAGGGGGACTACTATGGCTACACCTTC.

V and J are TRBV7-2 and TRBJ1-5, with D perhaps matching TRBD1 (5 bases). V lost 6 bases to trimming and J lost 5 bases, with 11 bases between them. Germline CDR1 is SGHTA and CDR2 is FQGNSA. This CDR3 comprises 13 residues. CDR3 amino acids: CASSRRGDQPQHF. For the CDR3, the DNA is TGTGCCAGCAGTCGCCGGGGGGATCAGCCCCAGCATTTT.

J is TRBJ2-7 and V is TRBV11-2; D call uncertain. CDR3 size: 13 residues. V dropped 5 bases and J dropped 0 bases, with 8 bases sitting between them. Per the germline V gene, CDR1 is SGHAT and CDR2 is FQNNGV. The CDR3 bases are TGTGCCAGCAGCCCCCCCAGCTCCTACGAGCAGTACTTC. Its protein product is CASSPPSSYEQYF.

The chain employs TRBV5-1 and TRBJ2-7, with a possible D match to TRBD2 (5 bases). The CDR3 has 15 residues. In germline, CDR1 is SGHRS, CDR2 YFSETQ. Deletions cut 4 bases from V and 3 bases from J, with 17 bases between. The CDR3 loop is CASSKEWTGNYEQYF. CDR3 DNA sequence: TGCGCCAGCAGCAAGGAATGGACGGGAAACTACGAGCAGTACTTC.

This clone turned up a few times. This sequence joins TRBV6-4 and TRBJ2-3, with TRBD2 matching over 9 bases. The CDR3 runs to 15 residues. The germline V gene encodes CDR1 MRHNA and CDR2 SNTAGT. Trimming took 3 bases from V and 4 from J; bases not matched to a gene: 5. In DNA form, the CDR3 reads TGTGCCAGCAGTGAAGGGGCGGGAGGGCCAGATACGCAGTATTTT. Its translation is CASSEGAGGPDTQYF.